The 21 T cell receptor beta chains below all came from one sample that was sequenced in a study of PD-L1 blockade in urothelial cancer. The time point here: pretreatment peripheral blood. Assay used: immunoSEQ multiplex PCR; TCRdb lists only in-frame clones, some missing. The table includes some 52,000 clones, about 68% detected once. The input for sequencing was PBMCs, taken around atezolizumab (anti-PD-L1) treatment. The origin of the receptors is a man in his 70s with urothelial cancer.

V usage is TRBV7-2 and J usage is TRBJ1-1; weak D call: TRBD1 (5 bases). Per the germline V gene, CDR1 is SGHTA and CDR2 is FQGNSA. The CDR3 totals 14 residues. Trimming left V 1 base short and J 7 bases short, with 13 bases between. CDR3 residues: CASSLGGVHLEAFF. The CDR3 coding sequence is TGTGCCAGCAGCTTAGGGGGCGTCCACCTTGAAGCTTTCTTT.

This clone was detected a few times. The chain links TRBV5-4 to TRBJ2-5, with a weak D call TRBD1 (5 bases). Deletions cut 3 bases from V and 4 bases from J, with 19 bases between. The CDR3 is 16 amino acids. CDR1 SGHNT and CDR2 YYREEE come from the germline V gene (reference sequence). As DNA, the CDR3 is TGTGCCAGCAGCTCGCCGGCGGCAGGGAACGGAGAGACCCAGTACTTC. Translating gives CASSSPAAGNGETQYF.

The CDR3: CASSQENAAHGYTF. As DNA, the CDR3 is TGTGCCAGCAGCCAAGAGAACGCGGCTCATGGCTACACCTTC. The V call is TRBV5-5, the J call TRBJ1-2; unclear D gene. Looked up from germline, CDR1 is SGHKS and CDR2 is YYEKEE (reference sequence). The CDR3 has 14 residues. V lost 4 bases and J lost 6, with 16 bases in between.

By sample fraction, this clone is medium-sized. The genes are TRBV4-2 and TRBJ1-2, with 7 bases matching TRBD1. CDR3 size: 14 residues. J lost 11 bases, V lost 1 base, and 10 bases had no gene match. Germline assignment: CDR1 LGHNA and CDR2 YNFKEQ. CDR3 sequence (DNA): TGTGCCAGCAGCCAAGCGGGGCAGGGGGAGGTTTACACCTTC. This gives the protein CASSQAGQGEVYTF.

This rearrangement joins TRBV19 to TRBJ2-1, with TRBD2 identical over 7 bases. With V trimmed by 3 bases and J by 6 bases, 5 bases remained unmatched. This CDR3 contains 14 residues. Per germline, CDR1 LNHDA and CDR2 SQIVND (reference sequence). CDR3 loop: CASSISLAANEQFF. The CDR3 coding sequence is TGTGCCAGTAGTATCTCTCTAGCGGCCAATGAGCAGTTCTTC.

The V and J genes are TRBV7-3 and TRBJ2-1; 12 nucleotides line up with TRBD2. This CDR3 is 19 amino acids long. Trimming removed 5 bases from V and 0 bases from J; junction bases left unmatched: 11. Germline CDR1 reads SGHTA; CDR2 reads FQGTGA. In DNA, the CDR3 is TGTGCCAGCAGCCCTGGGACTAGCGGGCCTCCAAGCTCCTACAATGAGCAGTTCTTC. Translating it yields CASSPGTSGPPSSYNEQFF.

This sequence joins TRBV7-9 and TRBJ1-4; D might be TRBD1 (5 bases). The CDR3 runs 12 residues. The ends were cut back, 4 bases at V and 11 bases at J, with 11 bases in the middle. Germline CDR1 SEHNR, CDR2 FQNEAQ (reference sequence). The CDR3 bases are TGTGCCAGCAGCTGGGGAGGGGAGAAACTGTTTTTT. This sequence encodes CASSWGGEKLFF. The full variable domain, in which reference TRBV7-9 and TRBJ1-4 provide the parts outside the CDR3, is DTGVSQNPRHKITKRGQNVTFRCDPISEHNRLYWYRQTLGQGPEFLTYFQNEAQLEKSRLLSDRFSAERPKGSFSTLEIQRTEQGDSAMYLCASSWGGEKLFFGSGTQLSVL.

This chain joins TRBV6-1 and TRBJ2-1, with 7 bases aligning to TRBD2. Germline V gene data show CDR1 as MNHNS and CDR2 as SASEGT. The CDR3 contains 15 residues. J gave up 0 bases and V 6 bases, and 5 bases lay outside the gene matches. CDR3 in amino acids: CASSDSGYSYNEQFF. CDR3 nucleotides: TGTGCCAGCAGCGATAGCGGGTACTCCTACAATGAGCAGTTCTTC.

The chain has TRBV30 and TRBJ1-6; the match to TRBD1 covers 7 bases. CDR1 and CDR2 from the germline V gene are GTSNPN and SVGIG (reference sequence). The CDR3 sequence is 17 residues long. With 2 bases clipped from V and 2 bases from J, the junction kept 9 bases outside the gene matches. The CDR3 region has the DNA TGTGCCTGGAGTTGGTTTGGACAGGACCCCTATAATTCACCCCTCCACTTT. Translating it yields CAWSWFGQDPYNSPLHF.

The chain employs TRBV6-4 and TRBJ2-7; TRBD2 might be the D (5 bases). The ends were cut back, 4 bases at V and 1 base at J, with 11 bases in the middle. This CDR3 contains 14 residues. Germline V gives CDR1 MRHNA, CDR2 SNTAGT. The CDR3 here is CASSAPSGSYEQYF. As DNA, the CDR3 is TGTGCCAGCAGTGCCCCCTCGGGGTCCTACGAGCAGTACTTC.

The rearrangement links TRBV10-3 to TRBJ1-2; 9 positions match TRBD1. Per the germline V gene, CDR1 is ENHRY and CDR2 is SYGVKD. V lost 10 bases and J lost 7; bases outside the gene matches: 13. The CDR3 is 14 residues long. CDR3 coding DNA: TGTGCCAGCAACAGAGGACAGGGGCCCGGTGGCTACACCTTC. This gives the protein CASNRGQGPGGYTF.

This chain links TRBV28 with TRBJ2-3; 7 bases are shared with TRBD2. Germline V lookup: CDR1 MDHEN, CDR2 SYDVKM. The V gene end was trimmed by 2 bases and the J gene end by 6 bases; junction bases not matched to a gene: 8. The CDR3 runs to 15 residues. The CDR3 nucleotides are TGTGCCAGCAGTTTAAGCGGGAAGCTCGCGGATACGCAGTATTTT. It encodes CASSLSGKLADTQYF.

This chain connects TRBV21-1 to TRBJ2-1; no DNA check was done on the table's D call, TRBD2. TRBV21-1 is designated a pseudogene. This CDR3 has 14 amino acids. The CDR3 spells CASSKSPGWREQFF. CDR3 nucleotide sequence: TGTGCCAGCAGCAAAAGTCCAGGATGGAGGGAGCAGTTCTTC.

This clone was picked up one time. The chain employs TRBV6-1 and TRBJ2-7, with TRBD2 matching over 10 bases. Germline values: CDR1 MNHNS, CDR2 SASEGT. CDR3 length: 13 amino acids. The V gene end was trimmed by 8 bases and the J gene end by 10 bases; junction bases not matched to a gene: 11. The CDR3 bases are TGTGCCAGCCAGAAACCGGGACTAGCGTTTCAGTACTTC. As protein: CASQKPGLAFQYF.

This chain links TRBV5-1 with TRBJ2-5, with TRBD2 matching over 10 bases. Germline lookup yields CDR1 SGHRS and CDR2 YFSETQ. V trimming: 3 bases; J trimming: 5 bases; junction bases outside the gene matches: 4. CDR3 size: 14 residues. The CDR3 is CASSSGTSVETQYF. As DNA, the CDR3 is TGCGCCAGCAGCTCCGGGACTAGCGTGGAGACCCAGTACTTC. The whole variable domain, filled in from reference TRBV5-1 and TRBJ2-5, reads KAGVTQTPRYLIKTRGQQVTLSCSPISGHRSVSWYQQTPGQGLQFLFEYFSETQRNKGNFPGRFSGRQFSNSRSEMNVSTLELGDSALYLCASSSGTSVETQYFGPGTRLLVL.

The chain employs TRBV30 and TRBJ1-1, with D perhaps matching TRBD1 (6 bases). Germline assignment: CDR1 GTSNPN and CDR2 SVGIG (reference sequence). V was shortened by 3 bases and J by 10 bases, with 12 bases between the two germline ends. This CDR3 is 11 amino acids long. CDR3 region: CAWRGQGTAFF. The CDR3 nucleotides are TGTGCCTGGAGGGGCCAGGGGACAGCTTTCTTT.

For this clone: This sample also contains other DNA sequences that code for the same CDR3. CDR3 in DNA: TGTGCCAGCAGAACAGGGGAACTGCATAATTCACCCCTCCACTTT. Amino acids: CASRTGELHNSPLHF. The chain employs TRBV27 and TRBJ1-6, with 7 bases matching TRBD1. Germline CDR1 reads MNHEY; CDR2 reads SMNVEV (reference sequence). The CDR3 is 15 residues long. Trimming removed 6 bases from V and 5 bases from J; junction bases left unmatched: 7.

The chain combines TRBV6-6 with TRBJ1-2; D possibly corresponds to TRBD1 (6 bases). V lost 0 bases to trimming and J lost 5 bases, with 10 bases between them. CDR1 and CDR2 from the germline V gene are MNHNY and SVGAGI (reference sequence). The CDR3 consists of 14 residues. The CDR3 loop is CASSYSGTTYGYTF. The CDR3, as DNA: TGTGCCAGCAGTTACTCGGGGACAACATATGGCTACACCTTC.

Written as DNA, the CDR3 is TGTGCCAGCAGCTGGGACAGCTACTCCTACGAGCAGTACTTC. The encoded protein is CASSWDSYSYEQYF. The chain is built from TRBV11-2 and TRBJ2-7; the match to TRBD1 covers 7 bases. V was clipped by 4 bases and J by 0 bases; unmatched bases: 3. The CDR3 is made up of 14 amino acids. Germline loops: CDR1 SGHAT, CDR2 FQNNGV. Looking up the rest from reference TRBV11-2 and TRBJ2-7 gives the full variable domain: EAGVAQSPRYKIIEKRQSVAFWCNPISGHATLYWYQQILGQGPKLLIQFQNNGVVDDSQLPKDRFSAERLKGVDSTLKIQPAKLEDSAVYLCASSWDSYSYEQYFGPGTRLTVT.

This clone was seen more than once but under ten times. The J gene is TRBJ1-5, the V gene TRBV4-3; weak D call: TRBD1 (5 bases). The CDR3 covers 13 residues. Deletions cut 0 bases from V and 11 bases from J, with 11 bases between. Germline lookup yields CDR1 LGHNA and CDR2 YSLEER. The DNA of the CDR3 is TGCGCCAGCAGCCAAGAGGGTGGGGGGACCCAGCATTTT. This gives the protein CASSQEGGGTQHF.

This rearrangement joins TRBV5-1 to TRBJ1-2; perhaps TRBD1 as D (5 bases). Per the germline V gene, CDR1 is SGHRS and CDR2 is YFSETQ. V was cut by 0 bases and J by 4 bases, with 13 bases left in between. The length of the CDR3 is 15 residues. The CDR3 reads CASSLAQPGGYGYTF. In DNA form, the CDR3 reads TGCGCCAGCAGCTTGGCACAGCCCGGGGGCTATGGCTACACCTTC.